The source of this T cell receptor beta chain is a study of control samples from healthy donors and cancer patients. TCRdb keeps only in-frame clones here, not all; method: immunoSEQ multiplex PCR. The repertoire has 60,000 or so clones, over 75% of them found once; the top ten carry about 3.5%. This CDR3 comprises 16 residues. Trimming cost V 0 bases and J 7 bases; bases outside gene matches: 9. The germline V gene encodes CDR1 SGHNT and CDR2 YENEEA. The sample holds a few counts of this clone. The chain employs TRBV11-3 and TRBJ2-3; 8 bases line up with TRBD2. Sequenced: blood. This TCR was sampled from a man aged 50 or older in good health. This chain's CDR3 is CASSLDLGRAGNTQYF. The CDR3 coding sequence is TGTGCCAGCAGCTTAGATCTCGGGAGGGCCGGGAATACGCAGTATTTT.